This T cell receptor beta chain was retrieved from a study of blood T cell repertoires in COVID-19 (dated by TCRdb to 2018 to 2021). Background on the whole study: The collaborator samples originated in the United States, Italy and Spain and spanned the acute and convalescent phases of COVID-19. The material from the prospective study consisted of cDNA or gDNA derived from T cells, B-cell-depleted T cells, or PBMCs. The dataset comprised deeply sampled blood TCRbeta repertoires from subjects exposed to, actively infected with, or recovered from COVID-19. The repertoires were released in a freely available public database meant as a resource for research on the immune response to SARS-CoV-2. The samples were drawn from the first 160 participants of the ongoing ImmuneRACE study and from about 1,200 subjects provided by 6 global collaborators. Sample metadata almost always included a de-identified subject ID, COVID-19 status, age in years and sex. Where HLA class I and class II types were available, the types were taken from metadata supplied by the sample provider, not from assay-based typing. The full study reports these points: The amount of clinical and demographic metadata varied by source and participant and was provided uncurated.

The immunoSEQ Assay, a bias-controlled multiplex PCR, was used to amplify TCRbeta CDR3 regions from genomic DNA. The source study handled its data this way. Within the assay, amplification of reference gene primers was used to estimate how many nucleated cells each sample contained. To quantify the absolute abundance of each unique TCRbeta CDR3 rearrangement, sequence reads were collapsed and filtered. For each sample, productive Simpson clonality was calculated as the square root of Simpson's diversity index over productive rearrangements. TCRdb limited this immuneACCESS table to in-frame rearrangements with V and J called. A share of clones is missing; checked studies link under half to unresolved V genes, and the rest is unexplained. V, J and clone size were drawn from that table, and D and trimming were deduced from the DNA. The sample profile shows about 340,000 clones; around nine tenths of them were found once. The ten largest clonotypes hold less than 3.5% of the sample.

V is shortened by 8 bases, J by 0 bases, and the region joining them spans 13 bases. Spanning cysteine to phenylalanine, the CDR3 consists of 14 amino acids. The DNA shown is the 42-base CDR3, in frame from base 1. CDR1 and CDR2 are read off the germline V gene as SGHNT and YENEEA. Remarks on this clone: It has no known antigen specificity. No quality values exist for individual bases; no much larger clone is one base distant.

A second Seattle source provided samples from volunteer blood donors who had recovered from COVID-19. Whole blood was collected in K2EDTA tubes by collaborating institutions according to the institutions' own protocols. Collaborator samples were shipped for TCRbeta analysis as frozen whole blood, isolated PBMCs, or DNA extracted from either sample type. Sequencing was done on a sample of peripheral blood. This TCR was sampled from a woman between 18 and 29 years old who had recovered from COVID-19. The rearranged segments are TRBV11-3 and TRBJ1-1; D gene: possibly TRBD1, on 6 matching bases. For the CDR3, the sequence is CASLTQGLNTEAFF. The nucleotides are TGTGCCAGCTTAACACAGGGTCTGAACACTGAAGCTTTCTTT.